This TCR beta chain comes out of a study of cytomegalovirus exposure and HLA in healthy donors. Regarding the study as a whole: Follow-up analysis found HLA locus-dependent TCR association rates, highest for DRB1 and lowest for HLA-C. Confirmation in vitro established that a few CMV-associated chains were specific for CMV antigens.

Vbeta (60) and Jbeta (13) primers were used in the PCR. Sequencing used immunoSEQ multiplex PCR; TCRdb keeps in-frame clones, though not all of them. The sample consists of some 85,000 clones, approximately 76% of them appearing once. This CDR3 has 12 amino acids. V shed 8 bases and J shed 6 bases, with 13 bases lying between them. From germline, CDR1 is SNHLY and CDR2 FYNNEI. Points on this clone: Antigen unknown.

This receptor was obtained from a male donor in good health and CMV-seronegative. Sequenced sample: PBMCs. The J gene is TRBJ1-1, the V gene TRBV2; D is ambiguous. The CDR3 DNA follows: TGTGCCAGCGAGGAATTAAACGCTGAAGCTTTCTTT. It translates to CASEELNAEAFF. The full variable domain, rest sourced from reference TRBV2 and TRBJ1-1, is EPEVTQTPSHQVTQMGQEVILRCVPISNHLYFYWYRQILGQKVEFLVSFYNNEISEKSEIFDDQFSVERPDGSNFTLKIRSTKLEDSAMYFCASEELNAEAFFGQGTRLTVV.